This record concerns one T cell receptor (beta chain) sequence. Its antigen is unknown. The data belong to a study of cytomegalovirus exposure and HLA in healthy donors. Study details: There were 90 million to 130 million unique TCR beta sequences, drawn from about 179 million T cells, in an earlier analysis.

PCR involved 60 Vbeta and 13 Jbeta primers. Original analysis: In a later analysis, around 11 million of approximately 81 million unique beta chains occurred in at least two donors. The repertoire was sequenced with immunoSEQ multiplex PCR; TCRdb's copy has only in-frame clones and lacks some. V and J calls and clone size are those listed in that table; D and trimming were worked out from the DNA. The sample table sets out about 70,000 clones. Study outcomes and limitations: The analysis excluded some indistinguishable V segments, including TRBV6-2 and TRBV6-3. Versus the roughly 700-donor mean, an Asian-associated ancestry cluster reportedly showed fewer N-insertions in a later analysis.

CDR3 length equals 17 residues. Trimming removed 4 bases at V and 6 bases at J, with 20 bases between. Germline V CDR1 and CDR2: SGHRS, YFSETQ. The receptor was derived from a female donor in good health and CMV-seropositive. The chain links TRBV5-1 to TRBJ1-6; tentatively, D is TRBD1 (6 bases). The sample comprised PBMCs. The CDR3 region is CASSVQPGAASNSPLHF. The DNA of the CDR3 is TGCGCCAGCAGCGTCCAACCAGGGGCGGCCAGTAATTCACCCCTCCACTTT.